This T cell receptor (beta chain) was sequenced for a study of memory CD4+ T cells and cytomegalovirus serostatus. Points on this clone: The junction departs from the called germline gene at one end, perhaps through a read error.

There are 14 residues in the CDR3. Germline lookup yields CDR1 SGHKS and CDR2 YYEKEE (reference sequence). The sort gate was single viable CD3+CD4+CD8-CD45RO+ cells for memory CD4+ T cells. Assay used: immunoSEQ multiplex PCR; TCRdb lists only in-frame clones, some missing. The sample has under 45,000 clones, over 60% seen once. Sequencing was done on a sample of memory CD4+ T cells from blood. The genes are TRBV5-5 and TRBJ1-4; D unclear. The receptor was derived from an adult in good health and CMV-seronegative. The CDR3 reads CASSPRGPNEKLFF. For the CDR3, the DNA is TGCGCCAGCAGCCCACGGGGTCCTAATGAAAAACTGTTTTTT.